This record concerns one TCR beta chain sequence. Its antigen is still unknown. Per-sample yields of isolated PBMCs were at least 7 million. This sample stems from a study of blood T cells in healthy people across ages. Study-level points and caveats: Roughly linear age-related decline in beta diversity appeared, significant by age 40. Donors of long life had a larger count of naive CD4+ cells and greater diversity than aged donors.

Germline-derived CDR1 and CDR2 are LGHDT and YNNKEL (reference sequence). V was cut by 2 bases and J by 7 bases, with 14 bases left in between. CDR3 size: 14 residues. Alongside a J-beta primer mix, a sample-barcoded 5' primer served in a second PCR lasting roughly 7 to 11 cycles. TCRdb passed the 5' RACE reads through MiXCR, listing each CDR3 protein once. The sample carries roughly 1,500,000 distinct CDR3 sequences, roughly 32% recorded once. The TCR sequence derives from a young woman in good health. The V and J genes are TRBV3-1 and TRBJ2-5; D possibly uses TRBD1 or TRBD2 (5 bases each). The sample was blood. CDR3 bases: TGTGCCAGCAGCCAACGAGGGACCGGGCGGACCCAGTACTTC. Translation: CASSQRGTGRTQYF.